Shown below are 32 T cell receptor beta chains from a single sample sequenced in a study of PD-L1 blockade in urothelial cancer. Repertoires were generated with immunoSEQ multiplex PCR, while TCRdb's copy carries only in-frame clones and drops some. The table includes approximately 50,000 clones, roughly nine tenths detected once. Sequences were derived from PBMCs, sampled around atezolizumab (anti-PD-L1) treatment. These receptors were obtained from a man aged 55-75 years with urothelial cancer.

The J gene is TRBJ2-1, the V gene TRBV4-1; 11 positions agree with TRBD2. The CDR3 is 16 residues long. J gave up 4 bases and V 2 bases, and 4 bases lay outside the gene matches. Germline CDR1 is MGHRA and CDR2 is YSYEKL. The DNA of the CDR3 is TGCGCCAGCAGCCAACCTCTAGCGGGGGGTTACAATGAGCAGTTCTTC. Amino acid sequence: CASSQPLAGGYNEQFF.

This chain connects TRBV29-1 to TRBJ1-3; D gene ambiguous. Germline V CDR1 and CDR2: SQVTM, ANQGSEA. Trimming removed 7 bases from V and 2 bases from J, with 12 bases in between. This CDR3 contains 13 residues. CDR3 DNA sequence: TGCAGCGCCAAAGAGGGCCCTGGAAACACCATATATTTT. This sequence encodes CSAKEGPGNTIYF.

The chain links TRBV5-1 to TRBJ2-5; the match to TRBD1 covers 11 bases. J lost 4 bases, V lost 5 bases, and 10 bases had no gene match. Looked up from germline, CDR1 is SGHRS and CDR2 is YFSETQ. CDR3 length: 16 amino acids. The CDR3 sequence: CASRNPGTGGRETQYF. CDR3 DNA: TGCGCCAGCAGAAACCCCGGGACAGGGGGTAGAGAGACCCAGTACTTC.

V is TRBV7-9 and J is TRBJ2-7; D may be TRBD1 (6 bases). This CDR3 region has 14 residues. The V end lost 5 bases, the J end lost 2 bases, and 13 bases lay between the germline ends. CDR1 and CDR2 (germline): SEHNR, FQNEAQ (reference sequence). This CDR3 is CASSANRETYEQYF. CDR3 bases: TGTGCCAGCAGCGCCAACAGGGAAACCTACGAGCAGTACTTC.

The genes are TRBV7-6 and TRBJ2-2; unclear D gene. The V end lost 4 bases, the J end lost 6 bases, and 3 bases lay between the germline ends. This CDR3 is 11 amino acids long. Looked up from germline, CDR1 is SGHVS and CDR2 is FNYEAQ. As DNA, the CDR3 is TGTGCCAGCAGCTCTCCCGGGGAGCTGTTTTTT. It is translated as CASSSPGELFF.

This clone was recorded only once. The DNA for the CDR3 is TGTGCCAGCAGCCCTACCCGACGGGGGGTGAACACTGAAGCTTTCTTT. It is translated as CASSPTRRGVNTEAFF. The rearrangement links TRBV7-3 to TRBJ1-1, with TRBD1 as a possible D gene (5 bases). V was trimmed by 5 bases and J by 0 bases, leaving 16 bases between them. Germline values: CDR1 SGHTA, CDR2 FQGTGA. CDR3 length: 16 residues.

CDR3 sequence reads: CASSGTGGYYNEQFF. The CDR3 DNA reads TGTGCCAGCAGCGGTACAGGGGGCTATTACAATGAGCAGTTCTTC. This sequence joins TRBV5-4 and TRBJ2-1, with 9 nucleotides matching TRBD1. Germline V gene sequence: CDR1 SGHNT, CDR2 YYREEE (reference sequence). The CDR3 loop spans 15 amino acids. V gave up 4 bases and J gave up 4 bases; unmatched junction bases: 6.

The genes are TRBV7-9 and TRBJ2-1; perhaps TRBD2 as D (6 bases). Germline CDR1 and CDR2: SEHNR and FQNEAQ (reference sequence). Trimming shortened V by 5 bases and J by 10 bases, and 12 bases separated the two germline ends. The CDR3 totals 12 residues. In DNA, the CDR3 is TGTGCCAGCAGCCCGATGGGAGGAGAGCAGTTCTTC. This codes for CASSPMGGEQFF. Together with reference TRBV7-9 and TRBJ2-1, the CDR3 gives the full variable domain: DTGVSQNPRHKITKRGQNVTFRCDPISEHNRLYWYRQTLGQGPEFLTYFQNEAQLEKSRLLSDRFSAERPKGSFSTLEIQRTEQGDSAMYLCASSPMGGEQFFGPGTRLTVL.

This clone occurred once. The genes are TRBV6-5 and TRBJ1-2; 7 bases match TRBD1. The CDR3 spans 15 residues. CDR1 and CDR2 (germline): MNHEY, SVGAGI. V shed 2 bases, J shed 4 bases, and the junction held 7 bases outside the gene matches. CDR3 protein: CASSYRDRGGYGYTF. The CDR3 region has the DNA TGTGCCAGCAGTTACCGGGACAGAGGAGGCTATGGCTACACCTTC.

CDR3 protein: CASTRDSPGANVLTF. CDR3 DNA sequence: TGTGCCAGCACCAGGGACAGCCCTGGGGCCAACGTCCTGACTTTC. The genes are TRBV6-5 and TRBJ2-6; TRBD1 matches 7 bases. The CDR3 has 15 amino acids. Trimming cost V 7 bases and J 2 bases; bases outside gene matches: 5. Germline V gives CDR1 MNHEY, CDR2 SVGAGI.

The chain uses TRBV5-8 and TRBJ2-5, with 8 bases matching TRBD1. CDR1 is SGHTS and CDR2 is YDEGEE in the germline V gene. J was trimmed by 4 bases and V by 1 base; bases with no gene match: 9. This CDR3 contains 16 residues. CDR3 bases: TGTGCCAGCAGCTTGCGTGCAGGGGGCCGTCGAGAGACCCAGTACTTC. This gives the protein CASSLRAGGRRETQYF.

This chain uses TRBV11-3 with TRBJ2-3; 7 nucleotides line up with TRBD1. This CDR3 contains 14 residues. Germline assignment: CDR1 SGHNT and CDR2 YENEEA. Unmatched junction bases numbered 6, after V lost 6 bases and J lost 3 bases. CDR3: CASRQGEATDTQYF. The CDR3 region has the DNA TGTGCCAGCAGGCAGGGGGAAGCGACAGATACGCAGTATTTT.

V is TRBV6-5 and J is TRBJ2-7; D may be TRBD1 (5 bases). Germline CDR1 reads MNHEY; CDR2 reads SVGAGI. Between the trimmed V and J ends, which lost 2 bases and 3 bases, there was a span of 14 bases. The CDR3 length is 15 residues. The CDR3 DNA reads as TGTGCCAGCAGTTACGGGGCACGCTCAAACTACGAGCAGTACTTC. Protein: CASSYGARSNYEQYF.

The genes are TRBV4-2 and TRBJ1-2, with TRBD1 matching over 7 bases. Germline V CDR1 and CDR2: LGHNA, YNFKEQ. V shed 0 bases, J shed 8 bases, and the junction held 6 bases outside the gene matches. The CDR3 sequence is 14 residues long. The CDR3 bases are TGTGCCAGCAGCCAAGATAAAACAGGGGTGGGCTACACCTTC. Its translation: CASSQDKTGVGYTF.

The chain carries TRBV5-1 and TRBJ2-3; the D gene is possibly TRBD2 (6 bases). Germline V CDR1 and CDR2: SGHRS, YFSETQ. V lost 0 bases and J 1 base, leaving 9 bases between the germline ends. This CDR3 has 15 residues. The CDR3 DNA reads as TGCGCCAGCAGCTTGGGAGGCGGGGGCACAGATACGCAGTATTTT. Translation gives CASSLGGGGTDTQYF.

The V gene is TRBV21-1, the J gene TRBJ1-2; no check of the table's D call, TRBD1, against the DNA was made. TRBV21-1 is flagged as a pseudogene. The CDR3 runs to 18 residues. The CDR3 is CASSKAQQPGQGRYGYTF. DNA of the CDR3: TGTGCCAGCAGCAAAGCCCAACAACCGGGACAGGGGCGCTATGGCTACACCTTC.

CDR3 bases: TGTGCCAGCAGCTTAGTTGGGGGACAGGGGGCGACCGGGGAGCTGTTTTTT. Translated: CASSLVGGQGATGELFF. The V call is TRBV7-6, the J call TRBJ2-2; 12 bases agree with TRBD1. The ends lost 1 base at V and 5 bases at J; junction bases unmatched: 5. The CDR3 has 17 amino acids. Germline values: CDR1 SGHVS, CDR2 FNYEAQ.

The chain joins TRBV25-1 to TRBJ2-1; a possible D gene is TRBD1 (5 bases). The CDR3 has 14 residues. Germline values: CDR1 MGHDK, CDR2 SYGVNS. V lost 1 base, J lost 2 bases, and 6 bases lay in between. DNA for the CDR3: TGTGCCAGCAGTGAATGGGGCACCTACAATGAGCAGTTCTTC. It encodes CASSEWGTYNEQFF.

This sequence joins TRBV4-1 and TRBJ2-3; D may be TRBD2 (7 bases). Germline V gene data show CDR1 as MGHRA and CDR2 as YSYEKL. Trimming cost V 2 bases and J 2 bases, with 17 bases left between them. The CDR3 is made up of 17 amino acids. The CDR3 nucleotides are TGCGCCAGCAGCCAAACTTTGGGGGGGGCGTACACAGATACGCAGTATTTT. Translating gives CASSQTLGGAYTDTQYF.

The V gene is TRBV4-1, the J gene TRBJ2-7, with TRBD2 identical over 8 bases. There are 17 residues in the CDR3. CDR1 and CDR2 from the germline V gene are MGHRA and YSYEKL. Trimming removed 0 bases from V and 6 bases from J; junction bases left unmatched: 13. CDR3 residues: CASSQDPRRGVISEQYF. The DNA for the CDR3 is TGCGCCAGCAGCCAAGATCCGCGGCGGGGGGTAATCTCCGAGCAGTACTTC.

This clone was observed once. V usage is TRBV2 and J usage is TRBJ1-1; D gene ambiguous. The germline V gene has CDR1 SNHLY and CDR2 FYNNEI. With 1 base removed from V and 7 bases from J, the gap between germline ends came to 10 bases. This CDR3 comprises 13 residues. CDR3 DNA: TGTGCCAGCAGTGAAGGGCAGGCTTTTGAAGCTTTCTTT. This gives the protein CASSEGQAFEAFF.

The chain has TRBV5-6 and TRBJ1-2; 7 bases align to TRBD1. CDR3 size: 16 residues. Germline-derived CDR1 and CDR2 are SGHDT and YYEEEE. The V and J ends lost 6 bases and 0 bases, in that order; junction bases with no gene match: 11. The CDR3 loop reads CASKLTGALTNYGYTF. In DNA, the CDR3 is TGTGCCAGCAAACTAACAGGGGCCCTTACTAACTATGGCTACACCTTC.

The chain carries TRBV9 and TRBJ1-2; D uncertain. The CDR3 has 12 residues. Trimming left V 0 bases short and J 6 bases short, with 6 bases between. Germline loops: CDR1 SGDLS, CDR2 YYNGEE. This CDR3 is CASSVVFDGYTF. The CDR3 nucleotides read TGTGCCAGCAGCGTAGTTTTCGATGGCTACACCTTC.

The chain's CDR3 is CASFRGAGNTIYF. The CDR3 coding sequence is TGTGCCAGTTTTAGGGGTGCTGGAAACACCATATATTTT. The chain is built from TRBV2 and TRBJ1-3, with D possibly TRBD1 on 5 matching bases. This CDR3 is built from 13 residues. Germline V gene data show CDR1 as SNHLY and CDR2 as FYNNEI. V lost 9 bases to trimming and J lost 2 bases, with 11 bases between them.

This clone was detected only once. V and J are TRBV30 and TRBJ1-5; 10 bases are shared with TRBD1. The length of the CDR3 is 17 residues. With 0 bases clipped from V and 4 bases from J, the junction kept 9 bases outside the gene matches. Germline assignment: CDR1 GTSNPN and CDR2 SVGIG (reference sequence). The CDR3 coding sequence is TGTGCCTGGAGTGTACCGCCGGACAGGGGGGGGAATCAGCCCCAGCATTTT. The encoded protein is CAWSVPPDRGGNQPQHF. Supplemented by reference TRBV30 and TRBJ1-5, the full variable domain reads SQTIHQWPATLVQPVGSPLSLECTVEGTSNPNLYWYRQAAGRGLQLLFYSVGIGQISSEVPQNLSASRPQDRQFILSSKKLLLSDSGFYLCAWSVPPDRGGNQPQHFGDGTRLSIL.

The chain couples TRBV7-8 to TRBJ1-4; possible D gene TRBD1, 5 bases. The ends were cut back, 2 bases at V and 5 bases at J, with 9 bases in the middle. Germline CDR1 is SGHVS and CDR2 is FQNEAQ. CDR3 size: 14 residues. Here the CDR3 DNA reads TGTGCCAGCAGCTTACTTCGACAGAATGAAAAACTGTTTTTT. This sequence encodes CASSLLRQNEKLFF.

The rearrangement links TRBV11-3 to TRBJ1-1; D is perhaps TRBD1 (6 bases). Trimming cost V 5 bases and J 0 bases, with 10 bases left between them. Germline CDR1 is SGHNT and CDR2 is YENEEA. This CDR3 has 14 amino acids. For the CDR3, the DNA is TGTGCCAGCAGCCCAGGGGCGATGAACACTGAAGCTTTCTTT. Amino acid sequence: CASSPGAMNTEAFF.

This clone was observed once. CDR3: CASSEERGGYTDTQYF. In nucleotides, the CDR3 is TGCGCCAGCAGTGAAGAGCGGGGGGGGTACACAGATACGCAGTATTTT. The chain recombines TRBV10-1 with TRBJ2-3, with TRBD2 identical over 10 bases. Germline CDR1 is WNHNN and CDR2 is SYGVQD (reference sequence). The CDR3 spans 16 residues. V lost 3 bases to trimming and J lost 2 bases; unmatched junction nucleotides: 5.

The chain recombines TRBV5-1 with TRBJ2-3; 10 bases match TRBD1. Looked up from germline, CDR1 is SGHRS and CDR2 is YFSETQ. The V and J ends lost 4 bases and 3 bases, in that order; junction bases with no gene match: 8. This CDR3 is built from 16 residues. CDR3 loop: CASSLTGTGVTDTQYF. CDR3 in DNA: TGCGCCAGCAGCCTTACCGGGACAGGGGTGACAGATACGCAGTATTTT.

This sequence joins TRBV11-3 and TRBJ2-7; D is uncertain. CDR3 length: 16 residues. V dropped 1 base and J dropped 0 bases, with 13 bases sitting between them. Per germline, CDR1 SGHNT and CDR2 YENEEA. CDR3 bases: TGTGCCAGCAGCTTAGGTATTAACTTAGTCTCCTACGAGCAGTACTTC. Translated, it gives CASSLGINLVSYEQYF.

This clone was detected only a few times. The V call is TRBV19, the J call TRBJ2-7, with TRBD1 matching 9 bases. This CDR3 contains 12 residues. Germline V gene sequence: CDR1 LNHDA, CDR2 SQIVND (reference sequence). V shed 8 bases, J shed 4 bases, and the junction held 3 bases outside the gene matches. Here the CDR3 reads CASGQGRYEQYF. The CDR3 nucleotides read TGTGCCAGTGGACAGGGGAGGTACGAGCAGTACTTC.

The CDR3 nucleotides are TGTGCCAGCAGACCCGGGACTACCACAGATACGCAGTATTTT. Translation: CASRPGTTTDTQYF. V usage is TRBV5-6 and J usage is TRBJ2-3; 7 positions match TRBD2. The germline gives CDR1 SGHDT, CDR2 YYEEEE. The CDR3 runs to 14 residues. Losses at the gene ends were 5 bases for V and 2 bases for J; bases not matched to a gene: 5.